The sequence of this TCR beta chain was determined in a study of control samples from healthy donors and cancer patients. Clones were sequenced by immunoSEQ multiplex PCR, and TCRdb holds only the in-frame ones, with some missing. The data show 95,000 to 150,000 clones, around 87% seen once. The CDR3 is 14 amino acids. The V gene's germline CDR1 is LGHDT and CDR2 YNNKEL (reference sequence). Trimming removed 1 base from V and 7 bases from J, with 13 bases in between. This clone was recorded once. Input material: blood. The TCR sequence derives from a man aged 60 to 69 in good health. V and J are TRBV3-1 (or the pseudogene TRBV3-2) and TRBJ1-1; no definite D call. The DNA of the CDR3 is TGTGCCAGCAGCCAAGTGTCCCGAACTGGTGAAGCTTTCTTT. Its translation is CASSQVSRTGEAFF.